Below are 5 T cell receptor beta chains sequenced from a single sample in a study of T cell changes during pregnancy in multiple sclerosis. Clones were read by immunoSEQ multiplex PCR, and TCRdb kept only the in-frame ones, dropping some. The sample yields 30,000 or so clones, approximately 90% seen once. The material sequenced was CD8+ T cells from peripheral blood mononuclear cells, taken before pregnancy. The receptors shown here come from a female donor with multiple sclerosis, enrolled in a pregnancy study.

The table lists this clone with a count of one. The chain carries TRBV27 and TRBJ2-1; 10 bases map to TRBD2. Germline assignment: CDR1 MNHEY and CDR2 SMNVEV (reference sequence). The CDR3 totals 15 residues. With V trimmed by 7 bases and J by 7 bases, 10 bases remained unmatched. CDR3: CASNPQREGPNEQFF. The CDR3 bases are TGTGCCAGCAACCCACAGCGGGAGGGCCCGAATGAGCAGTTCTTC.

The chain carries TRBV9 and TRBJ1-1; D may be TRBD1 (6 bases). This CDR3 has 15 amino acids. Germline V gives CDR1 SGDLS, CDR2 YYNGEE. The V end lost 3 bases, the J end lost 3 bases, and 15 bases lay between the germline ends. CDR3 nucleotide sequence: TGTGCCAGCAGCGATGGGAGGGGGAGTGACACTGAAGCTTTCTTT. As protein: CASSDGRGSDTEAFF.

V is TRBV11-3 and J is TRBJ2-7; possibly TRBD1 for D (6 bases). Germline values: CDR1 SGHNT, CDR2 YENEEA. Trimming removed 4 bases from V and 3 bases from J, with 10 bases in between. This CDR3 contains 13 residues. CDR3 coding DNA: TGTGCCAGCAGCTCACGACAGGACTACGAGCAGTACTTC. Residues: CASSSRQDYEQYF.

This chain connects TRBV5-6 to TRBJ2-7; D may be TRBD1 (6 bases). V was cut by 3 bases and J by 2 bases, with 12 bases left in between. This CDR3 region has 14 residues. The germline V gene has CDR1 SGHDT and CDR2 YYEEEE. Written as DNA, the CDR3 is TGTGCCAGCAGCTACGGGACAACTACCTACGAGCAGTACTTC. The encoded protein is CASSYGTTTYEQYF.

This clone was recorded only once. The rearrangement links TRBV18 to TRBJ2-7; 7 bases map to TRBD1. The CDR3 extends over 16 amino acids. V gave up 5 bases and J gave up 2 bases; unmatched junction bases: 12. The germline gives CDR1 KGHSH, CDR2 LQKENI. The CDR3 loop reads CASSTDRATDPYEQYF. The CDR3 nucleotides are TGTGCCAGCTCAACAGACAGGGCAACAGACCCCTACGAGCAGTACTTC.